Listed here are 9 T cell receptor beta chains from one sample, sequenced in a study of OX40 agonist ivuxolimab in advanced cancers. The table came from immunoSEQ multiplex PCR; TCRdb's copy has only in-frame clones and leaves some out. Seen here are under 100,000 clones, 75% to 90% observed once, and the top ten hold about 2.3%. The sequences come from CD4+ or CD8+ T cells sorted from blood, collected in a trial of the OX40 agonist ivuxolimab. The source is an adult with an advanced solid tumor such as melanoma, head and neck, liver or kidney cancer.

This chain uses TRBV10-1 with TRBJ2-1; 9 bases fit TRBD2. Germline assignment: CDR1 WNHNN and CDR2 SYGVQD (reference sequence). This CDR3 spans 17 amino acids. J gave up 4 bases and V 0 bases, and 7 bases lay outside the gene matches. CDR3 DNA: TGCGCCAGCAGTGAGTCTAGGGGACTAGCTTCGTACAATGAGCAGTTCTTC. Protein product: CASSESRGLASYNEQFF.

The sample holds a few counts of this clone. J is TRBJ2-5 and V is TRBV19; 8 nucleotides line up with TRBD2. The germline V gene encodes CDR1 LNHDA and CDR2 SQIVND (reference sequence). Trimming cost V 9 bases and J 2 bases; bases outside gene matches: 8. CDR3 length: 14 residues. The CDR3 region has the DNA TGTGCCAGATATAAGCGGGGGAAGCAAGAGACCCAGTACTTC. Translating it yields CARYKRGKQETQYF.

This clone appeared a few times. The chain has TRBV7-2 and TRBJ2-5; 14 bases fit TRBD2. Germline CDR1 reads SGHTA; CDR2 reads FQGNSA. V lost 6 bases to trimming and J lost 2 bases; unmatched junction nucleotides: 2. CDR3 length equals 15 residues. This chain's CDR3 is CASRGTSGGQETQYF. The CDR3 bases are TGTGCCAGCAGAGGGACTAGCGGGGGTCAAGAGACCCAGTACTTC.

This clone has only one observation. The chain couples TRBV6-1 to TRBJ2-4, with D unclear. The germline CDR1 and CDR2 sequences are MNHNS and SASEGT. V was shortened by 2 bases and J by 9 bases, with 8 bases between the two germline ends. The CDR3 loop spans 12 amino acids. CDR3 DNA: TGTGCCAGCAGTGAACGGATCTTCATTCAGTACTTC. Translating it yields CASSERIFIQYF.

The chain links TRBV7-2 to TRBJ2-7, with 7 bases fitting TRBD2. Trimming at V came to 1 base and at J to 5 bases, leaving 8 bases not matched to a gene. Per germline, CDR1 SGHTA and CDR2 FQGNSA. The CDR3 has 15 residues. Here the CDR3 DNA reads TGTGCCAGCAGCTTAGACTTCGGGGGGTTGGACGAGCAGTACTTC. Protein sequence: CASSLDFGGLDEQYF.

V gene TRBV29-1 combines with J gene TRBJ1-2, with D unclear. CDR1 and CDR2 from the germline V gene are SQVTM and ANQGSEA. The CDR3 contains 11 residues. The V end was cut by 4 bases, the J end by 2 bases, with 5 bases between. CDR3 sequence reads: CSVVENYGYTF. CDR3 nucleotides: TGCAGCGTTGTAGAGAACTATGGCTACACCTTC.

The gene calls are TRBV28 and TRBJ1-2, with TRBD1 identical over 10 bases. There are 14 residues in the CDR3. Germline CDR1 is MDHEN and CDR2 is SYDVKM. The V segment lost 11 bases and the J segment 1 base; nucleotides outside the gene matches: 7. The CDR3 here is CAGGQGVFNYGYTF. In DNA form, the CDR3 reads TGTGCCGGCGGACAGGGGGTTTTTAACTATGGCTACACCTTC.

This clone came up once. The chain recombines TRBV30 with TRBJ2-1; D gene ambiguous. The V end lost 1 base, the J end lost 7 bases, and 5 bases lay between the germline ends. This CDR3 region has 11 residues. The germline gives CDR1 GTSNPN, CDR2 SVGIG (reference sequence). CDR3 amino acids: CAWSAENEQFF. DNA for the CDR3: TGTGCCTGGAGTGCCGAGAATGAGCAGTTCTTC.

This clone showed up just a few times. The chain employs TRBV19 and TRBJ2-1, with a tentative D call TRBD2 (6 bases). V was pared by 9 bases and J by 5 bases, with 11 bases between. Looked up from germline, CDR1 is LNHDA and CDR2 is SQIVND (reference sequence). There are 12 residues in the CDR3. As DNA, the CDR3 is TGTGCCAGCGGGGGTCAGGACAATGAGCAGTTCTTC. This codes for CASGGQDNEQFF.